The rows below give T cell receptor beta chains drawn from one sample of a study of blood T cell repertoires in COVID-19. The assay was immunoSEQ multiplex PCR, and TCRdb's table has in-frame clones only and misses some. The sample has 100,000 or so clones, 72% seen once. Material: peripheral blood. All receptors derive from a woman of 80 years or more with acute or convalescent COVID-19. The CDR3 runs from the conserved cysteine through the conserved F or W. The D gene is left open where the match is weak. Clone size is not always given. Where it is, it says once, few, many or a class for expanded clones.

v_call	clone_size	d_call	j_call	cdr3_aa	cdr3_nt
TRBV6-5	few	TRBD1	TRBJ1-1	CASSSDRADTEAFF	TGTGCCAGCAGTTCGGACAGGGCTGACACTGAAGCTTTCTTT
TRBV10-2	NA	TRBD1	TRBJ1-4	CASSVRPQGGNEKLFF	TGCGCCAGCAGTGTCAGACCACAGGGGGGGAATGAAAAACTGTTTTTT
TRBV28	NA	TRBD1	TRBJ2-7	CASTRGGTGGNEQYF	TGTGCCAGCACTCGAGGAGGGACAGGGGGTAACGAGCAGTACTTC
TRBV20-1	NA	NA	TRBJ2-7	CSASRPGTSSYEQYF	TGCAGTGCTAGTCGTCCCGGGACATCTTCCTACGAGCAGTACTTC
TRBV3-1/TRBV3-2	NA	TRBD2	TRBJ2-1	CASTWIGTSGEQFF	TGTGCCAGCACCTGGATTGGGACTAGCGGGGAGCAGTTCTTC
TRBV7-2	NA	TRBD2	TRBJ2-7	CASSLAGTSGGQEQYF	TGTGCCAGCAGCTTAGCCGGGACTAGCGGGGGCCAAGAGCAGTACTTC
TRBV6-2/TRBV6-3	NA	NA	TRBJ2-4	CASSQPHFRLLSAKNIQYF	TGTGCCAGCAGTCAACCACACTTCCGACTCCTATCAGCCAAAAACATTCAGTACTTC
TRBV3-1/TRBV3-2	NA	TRBD2	TRBJ2-1	CASSQLRLAGAPYNEQFF	TGTGCCAGCAGCCAACTAAGACTAGCGGGGGCTCCCTACAATGAGCAGTTCTTC
TRBV4-3	NA	TRBD1	TRBJ1-2	CASSQGQGGYTF	TGCGCCAGCAGCCAGGGACAGGGCGGCTACACCTTC
TRBV6-5	NA	NA	TRBJ1-1	CASSQNRATEAFF	TGTGCCAGCAGTCAGAACAGGGCCACTGAAGCTTTCTTT
TRBV7-2	NA	TRBD1	TRBJ2-7	CASRTGTQGSHEQYF	TGTGCCAGCAGGACCGGGACACAGGGGTCCCACGAGCAGTACTTC
TRBV7-3	few	NA	TRBJ2-3	CASSYSGYTDTQYF	TGTGCCAGCAGCTATAGCGGATACACAGATACGCAGTATTTT
TRBV18	NA	TRBD1	TRBJ2-2	CASSPPTGDVGTGELFF	TGTGCCAGCTCACCACCAACAGGGGATGTGGGCACCGGGGAGCTGTTTTTT
TRBV18	NA	TRBD2	TRBJ2-1	CASSPRLAGGFDEQFF	TGTGCCAGCTCACCTAGACTAGCGGGGGGTTTCGATGAGCAGTTCTTC
TRBV24-1	NA	NA	TRBJ1-2	CATSSLSLGTSSINAYGYTF	TGTGCCACCAGCAGTTTATCCCTCGGGACAAGTAGTATTAACGCCTATGGCTACACCTTC
TRBV18	few	TRBD1	TRBJ2-7	CASSFGQGSSYEQYF	TGTGCCAGCTCATTCGGACAGGGAAGCTCCTACGAGCAGTACTTC
TRBV7-2	NA	TRBD1	TRBJ2-3	CASSLLGQGGDTQYF	TGTGCCAGCAGCCTTCTCGGACAGGGGGGGGATACGCAGTATTTT
TRBV5-6	NA	NA	TRBJ1-6	CASSSARSSYNSPLHF	TGTGCCAGCAGCTCAGCCCGGAGCTCCTATAATTCACCCCTCCACTTT
TRBV5-6	NA	NA	TRBJ2-1	CASSLGYNPYNEQFF	TGTGCCAGCAGTTTGGGATACAATCCCTACAATGAGCAGTTCTTC
TRBV20-1	NA	TRBD1	TRBJ1-3	CSAIDRGTGNTIYF	TGCAGTGCTATTGACAGGGGGACTGGAAACACCATATATTTT
TRBV9	NA	TRBD2	TRBJ2-3	CASSVEGLAGDTDTQYF	TGTGCCAGCAGCGTAGAGGGGCTAGCGGGGGATACAGATACGCAGTATTTT
TRBV10-1	NA	NA	TRBJ1-2	CASRLTGLCSYGYTF	TGCGCCAGCAGACTCACAGGGTTGTGTAGCTATGGCTACACCTTC
TRBV5-6	once	NA	TRBJ1-2	CASTQGYGYTF	TGTGCCAGCACCCAGGGGTATGGCTACACCTTC
TRBV5-8	NA	NA	TRBJ1-5	CASSLARRDQPQHF	TGTGCCAGCAGCTTGGCTAGACGAGATCAGCCCCAGCATTTT
TRBV30	NA	TRBD1	TRBJ2-2	CAWSRIRDRVITGELFF	TGTGCCTGGAGTCGAATCCGGGACAGGGTAATCACCGGGGAGCTGTTTTTT
TRBV11-1	NA	NA	TRBJ1-2	CASSLRGSSYGYTF	TGTGCCAGCAGCTTACGAGGGTCCTCCTATGGCTACACCTTC
TRBV7-8	NA	NA	TRBJ2-3	CASSLRSGSTDTQYF	TGTGCCAGCAGCTTACGTAGCGGCAGCACAGATACGCAGTATTTT
TRBV7-2	NA	NA	TRBJ1-2	CASSPVGSGPYTF	TGTGCCAGCAGCCCGGTCGGTTCAGGTCCCTACACCTTC
TRBV4-2	NA	NA	TRBJ1-2	CASSQDLDYGYTF	TGTGCCAGCAGCCAAGATCTTGACTATGGCTACACCTTC
TRBV6-5	NA	NA	TRBJ2-5	CASRLGLKKTQYF	TGTGCCAGCAGACTAGGGCTCAAGAAGACCCAGTACTTC
TRBV7-9	NA	NA	TRBJ1-3	CASSPWDALGLGNTIYF	TGTGCCAGCAGCCCCTGGGATGCTCTGGGGCTTGGAAACACCATATATTTT
TRBV9	NA	NA	TRBJ2-1	CASSTMGRAVDEQFF	TGTGCCAGCAGCACCATGGGCAGGGCGGTAGATGAGCAGTTCTTC
TRBV5-1	NA	NA	TRBJ2-3	CASSDQRADTQYF	TGCGCCAGCAGCGATCAGAGGGCAGATACGCAGTATTTT
TRBV6-5	NA	NA	TRBJ1-1	CASSRSQGPEAFF	TGTGCCAGCAGTCGGAGCCAGGGCCCTGAAGCTTTCTTT
TRBV7-2	NA	TRBD1	TRBJ1-2	CASTTGSGQGAKSYGYTF	TGTGCCAGCACCACAGGGTCGGGACAGGGGGCGAAGAGCTATGGCTACACCTTC
TRBV30	NA	TRBD1	TRBJ1-4	CAWSTGTANEKLFF	TGTGCCTGGAGTACTGGGACAGCTAATGAAAAACTGTTTTTT
TRBV10-3	NA	NA	TRBJ2-7	CAIRRETRRRSYEQYF	TGTGCCATCAGAAGGGAAACTAGACGGCGCTCCTACGAGCAGTACTTC
TRBV13	NA	NA	TRBJ1-2	CTSSPTGPNYGYTF	TGTACCAGCAGCCCGACAGGTCCTAACTATGGCTACACCTTC
TRBV7-2	once	TRBD1	TRBJ1-2	CASSRAGTALGGYGYTF	TGTGCCAGCAGCCGCGCCGGGACAGCCCTAGGAGGCTATGGCTACACCTTC
TRBV18	once	NA	TRBJ2-1	CASSPTGDNEQFF	TGTGCCAGCTCACCGACGGGGGACAATGAGCAGTTCTTC
TRBV30	NA	NA	TRBJ1-4	CAWSGGGSEKLFF	TGTGCCTGGAGCGGCGGGGGGAGTGAAAAACTGTTTTTT
TRBV12-5	NA	NA	TRBJ1-1	CASGYRNTEAFF	TGTGCTAGTGGCTATCGAAACACTGAAGCTTTCTTT
TRBV29-1	NA	TRBD2	TRBJ2-3	CSVGLAGVVNTQYF	TGCAGCGTGGGACTAGCGGGCGTCGTTAATACGCAGTATTTT
TRBV5-1	NA	NA	TRBJ1-1	CASALGADTEAFF	TGCGCCAGCGCGTTGGGGGCGGACACTGAAGCTTTCTTT
TRBV19	NA	NA	TRBJ1-1	CASSIARFRRMNTEAFF	TGTGCCAGTAGTATAGCCAGGTTTCGACGTATGAACACTGAAGCTTTCTTT
TRBV4-2	NA	NA	TRBJ1-6	CASSQEVDQGFRNSPLHF	TGTGCCAGCAGCCAAGAAGTGGATCAGGGGTTTCGTAATTCACCCCTCCACTTT
TRBV4-1	NA	NA	TRBJ1-1	CASSQPTTGQSEAFF	TGCGCCAGCAGCCAACCCACTACCGGACAGAGTGAAGCTTTCTTT
TRBV19	NA	TRBD1	TRBJ1-4	CASNRGLGRSNEKLFF	TGTGCCAGCAACAGGGGGCTCGGACGATCTAATGAAAAACTGTTTTTT